This T cell receptor beta chain was obtained from a study of monozygotic twins with cystic fibrosis. Findings of the study overall: The repertoire was suggested to be naive-dominated, clonality median about 0.009. J usage was most co-twin-similar in 8 of 16 pairs, V in 13.

The germline V gene encodes CDR1 PRHDT and CDR2 FYEKMQ (reference sequence). Trimming shortened V by 5 bases and J by 4 bases, and 14 bases separated the two germline ends. This CDR3 has 15 residues. The assay was immunoSEQ multiplex PCR, and TCRdb's table has in-frame clones only and misses some. This table has roughly 14,000 clones, approximately 98% appearing once. About this clone: What it binds is not known.

The sequencing sample was made of blood. This receptor was obtained from a girl aged 2-9 years with cystic fibrosis. This chain joins TRBV13 and TRBJ1-4; D might be TRBD1 (6 bases). The CDR3 sequence is CASSLQGQVNEKLFF. CDR3 DNA: TGTGCCAGCAGCCTCCAGGGGCAGGTTAATGAAAAACTGTTTTTT.